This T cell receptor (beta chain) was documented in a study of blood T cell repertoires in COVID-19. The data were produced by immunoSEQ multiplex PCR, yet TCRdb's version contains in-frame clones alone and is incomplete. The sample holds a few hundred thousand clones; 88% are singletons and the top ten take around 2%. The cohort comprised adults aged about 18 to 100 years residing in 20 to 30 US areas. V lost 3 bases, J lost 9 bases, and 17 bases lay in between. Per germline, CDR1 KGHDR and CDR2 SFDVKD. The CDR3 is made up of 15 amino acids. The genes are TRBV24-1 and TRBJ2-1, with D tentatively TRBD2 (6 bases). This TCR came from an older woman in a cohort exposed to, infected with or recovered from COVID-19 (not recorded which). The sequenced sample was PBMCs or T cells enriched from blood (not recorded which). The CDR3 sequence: CATSDPREWKGEQFF. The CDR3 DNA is TGTGCCACCAGTGATCCCCGGGAGTGGAAGGGTGAGCAGTTCTTC.